This T cell receptor beta chain derives from a study of identical twins. General study results and limits: Conclusions were drawn cross-sectionally by statistical analysis, without following the same donors. Fewer insertions marked abundant cord blood beta clonotypes; young adult naive trended weakly, memory not at all.

V shed 3 bases and J 2 bases; nucleotides not matched to a gene: 7. Germline lookup yields CDR1 MGHRA and CDR2 YSYEKL. The CDR3 spans 18 residues. This clonotype was found many times. Its target is not known. MiXCR was run by TCRdb on the 5' RACE reads, yielding one entry per CDR3 protein. Found here are just under 550,000 distinct CDR3 sequences, nearly 15% of them singletons; the top ten hold about 0.4%. The data were also submitted as part of a second study, on yellow fever vaccine responses in identical twins.

This chain connects TRBV4-1 to TRBJ2-1; TRBD2 agrees at 13 bases. Material: CD4+ T cells sorted from blood. The clonotype was recovered from a woman between 18 and 29 years old in good health. CDR3 sequence reads: CASSQTRLAGGTYNEQFF. The CDR3 DNA reads TGCGCCAGCAGCCAGACCCGACTAGCGGGGGGCACCTACAATGAGCAGTTCTTC.